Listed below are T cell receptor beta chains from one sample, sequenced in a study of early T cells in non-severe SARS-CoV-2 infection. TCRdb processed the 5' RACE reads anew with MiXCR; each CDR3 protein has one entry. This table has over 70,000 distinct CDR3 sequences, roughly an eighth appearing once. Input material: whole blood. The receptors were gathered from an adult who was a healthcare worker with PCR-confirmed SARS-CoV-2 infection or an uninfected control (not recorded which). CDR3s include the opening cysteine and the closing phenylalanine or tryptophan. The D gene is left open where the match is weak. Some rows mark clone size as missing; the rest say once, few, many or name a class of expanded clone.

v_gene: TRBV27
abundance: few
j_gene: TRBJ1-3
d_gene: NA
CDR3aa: CASSLRDPREKVSGNTIYF
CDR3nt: TGTGCCAGCAGTTTACGGGACCCTCGGGAGAAAGTCTCTGGAAACACCATATATTTT

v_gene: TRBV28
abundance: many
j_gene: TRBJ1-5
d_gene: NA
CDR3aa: CASSLLNQPQHF
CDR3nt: TGTGCCAGCAGTTTACTGAATCAGCCCCAGCATTTT

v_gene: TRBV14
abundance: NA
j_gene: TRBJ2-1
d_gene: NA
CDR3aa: CASSQRPFGGNNNEQFF
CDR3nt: TGTGCCAGCAGCCAACGCCCTTTCGGCGGCAATAACAATGAGCAGTTCTTC

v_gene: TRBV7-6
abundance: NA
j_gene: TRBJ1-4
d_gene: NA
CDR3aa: CASSLPSSGGNEKLFF
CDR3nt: TGTGCCAGCAGCTTACCCTCGTCCGGGGGCAATGAAAAACTGTTTTTT

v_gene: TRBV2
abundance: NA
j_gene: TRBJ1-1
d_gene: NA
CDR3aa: CAGVGRGTEAFF
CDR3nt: TGTGCCGGGGTGGGCAGGGGAACTGAAGCTTTCTTT

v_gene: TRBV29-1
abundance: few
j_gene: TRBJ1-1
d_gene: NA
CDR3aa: CSVTEGVNTEAFF
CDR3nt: TGCAGCGTCACGGAGGGCGTGAACACTGAAGCTTTCTTT

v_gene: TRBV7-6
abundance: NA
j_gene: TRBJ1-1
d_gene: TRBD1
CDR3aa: CASCPGGGGTEAFF
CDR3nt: TGTGCCAGCTGCCCAGGGGGGGGAGGCACTGAAGCTTTCTTT

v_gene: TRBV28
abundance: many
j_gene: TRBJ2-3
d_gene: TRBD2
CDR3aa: CASSLLTSGNSDTQYF
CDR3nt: TGTGCCAGCAGTCTATTGACTAGCGGGAACTCAGATACGCAGTATTTT

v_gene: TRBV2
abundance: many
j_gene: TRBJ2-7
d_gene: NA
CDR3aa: CASFLRQPPYEQYF
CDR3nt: TGTGCCAGCTTTTTAAGGCAGCCACCCTACGAGCAGTACTTC

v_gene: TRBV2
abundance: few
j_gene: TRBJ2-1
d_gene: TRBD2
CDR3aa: CASTRSGRALSSYNEQFF
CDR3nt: TGTGCCAGCACCCGTAGCGGGAGGGCCTTGAGCTCCTACAATGAGCAGTTCTTC

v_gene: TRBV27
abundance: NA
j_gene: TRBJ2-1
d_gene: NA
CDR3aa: CASIPWGSYNEQFF
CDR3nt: TGTGCCAGCATACCTTGGGGGTCCTACAATGAGCAGTTCTTC

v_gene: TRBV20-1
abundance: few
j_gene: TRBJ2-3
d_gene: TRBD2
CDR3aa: CSGLAGGTDTQYF
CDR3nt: TGCAGCGGACTAGCGGGAGGGACAGATACGCAGTATTTT

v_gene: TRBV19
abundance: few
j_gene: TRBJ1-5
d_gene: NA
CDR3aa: CASSKGFHSNQPQHF
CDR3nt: TGTGCCAGTAGTAAGGGGTTTCATAGCAATCAGCCCCAGCATTTT

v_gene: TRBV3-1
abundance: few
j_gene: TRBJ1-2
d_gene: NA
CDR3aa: CASSQDGHRGYTF
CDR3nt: TGTGCCAGCAGCCAAGATGGGCACAGGGGCTACACCTTC

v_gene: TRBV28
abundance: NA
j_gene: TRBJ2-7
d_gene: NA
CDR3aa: CASSFGRTNAYEQYF
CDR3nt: TGTGCCAGCAGTTTCGGTCGGACCAACGCCTACGAGCAGTACTTC

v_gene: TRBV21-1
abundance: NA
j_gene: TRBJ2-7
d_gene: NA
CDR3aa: CASSTQDLQDAYEQYF
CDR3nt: TGTGCCAGCAGCACCCAGGACCTACAAGACGCCTACGAGCAGTACTTC

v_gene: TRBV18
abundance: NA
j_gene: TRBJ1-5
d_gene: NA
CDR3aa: CASSPPNSAQHF
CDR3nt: TGTGCCAGCTCACCACCGAATTCGGCCCAGCATTTT

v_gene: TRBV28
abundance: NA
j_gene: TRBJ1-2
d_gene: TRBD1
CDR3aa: CASSLGDRGVYGYTF
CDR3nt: TGTGCCAGCAGTTTAGGGGACAGGGGGGTATATGGCTACACCTTC

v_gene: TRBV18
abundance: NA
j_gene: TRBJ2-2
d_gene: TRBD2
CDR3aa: CASSRTSQRGGELFF
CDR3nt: TGTGCCAGCTCACGGACTAGCCAACGAGGCGGGGAGCTGTTTTTT

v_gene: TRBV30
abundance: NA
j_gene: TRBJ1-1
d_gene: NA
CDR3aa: CAWSRLGTEAFF
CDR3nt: TGTGCCTGGAGTAGGCTCGGCACTGAAGCTTTCTTT

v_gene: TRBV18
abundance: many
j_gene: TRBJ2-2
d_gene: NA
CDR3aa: CASSPPTGSANTGELFF
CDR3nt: TGTGCCAGCTCACCACCGACAGGCTCCGCGAACACCGGGGAGCTGTTTTTT

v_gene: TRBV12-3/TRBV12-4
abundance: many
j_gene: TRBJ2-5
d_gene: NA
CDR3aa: CASSLTGTQYF
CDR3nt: TGTGCCAGCAGTTTGACAGGTACCCAGTACTTC

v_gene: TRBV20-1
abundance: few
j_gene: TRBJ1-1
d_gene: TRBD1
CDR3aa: CSARYGEWTGKTEAFF
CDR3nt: TGCAGTGCTAGATATGGCGAGTGGACAGGGAAGACTGAAGCTTTCTTT

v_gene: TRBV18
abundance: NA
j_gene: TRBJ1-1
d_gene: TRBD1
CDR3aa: CASSRGQLGTEAFF
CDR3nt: TGTGCCAGCTCACGGGGACAGTTGGGTACTGAAGCTTTCTTT

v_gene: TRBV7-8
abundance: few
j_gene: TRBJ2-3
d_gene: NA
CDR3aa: CASSFGAGDTQYF
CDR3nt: TGTGCCAGCAGCTTCGGGGCGGGAGATACGCAGTATTTT

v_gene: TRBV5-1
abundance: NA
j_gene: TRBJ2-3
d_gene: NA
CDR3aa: CASNPSIGTDTQYF
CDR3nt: TGCGCCAGCAATCCTTCAATAGGCACAGATACGCAGTATTTT

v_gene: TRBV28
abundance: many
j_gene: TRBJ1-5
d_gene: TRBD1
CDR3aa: CASSPPGQVDLSQPQHF
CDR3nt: TGTGCCAGCAGTCCTCCAGGACAGGTCGACCTTTCTCAGCCCCAGCATTTT

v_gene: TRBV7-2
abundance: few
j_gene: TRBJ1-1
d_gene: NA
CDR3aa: CASSSLSEITEAFF
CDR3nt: TGTGCCAGCAGCTCCTTGAGCGAGATAACTGAAGCTTTCTTT

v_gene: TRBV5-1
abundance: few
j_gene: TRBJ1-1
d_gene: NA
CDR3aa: CASAQGVNTEAFF
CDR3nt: TGCGCCAGCGCACAGGGAGTGAACACTGAAGCTTTCTTT

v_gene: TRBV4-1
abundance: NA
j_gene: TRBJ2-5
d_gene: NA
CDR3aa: CASSQDEGPETQYF
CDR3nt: TGCGCCAGCAGCCAAGATGAGGGGCCGGAGACCCAGTACTTC

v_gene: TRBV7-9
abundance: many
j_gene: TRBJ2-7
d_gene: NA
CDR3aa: CASRPRQAAYEQYF
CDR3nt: TGTGCCAGCAGACCTCGACAAGCCGCCTACGAGCAGTACTTC

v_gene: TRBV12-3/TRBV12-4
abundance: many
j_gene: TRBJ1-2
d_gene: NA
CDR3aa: CASSHNYGYTF
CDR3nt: TGTGCCAGCAGCCATAACTATGGCTACACCTTC

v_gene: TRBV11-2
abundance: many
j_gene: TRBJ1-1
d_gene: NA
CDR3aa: CASSLAGTEAFF
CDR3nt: TGTGCCAGCAGCTTAGCCGGGACTGAAGCTTTCTTT

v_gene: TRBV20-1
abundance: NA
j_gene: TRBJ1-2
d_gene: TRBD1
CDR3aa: CSAPVEGAHYGYTF
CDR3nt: TGCAGTGCCCCCGTGGAGGGGGCGCACTATGGCTACACCTTC

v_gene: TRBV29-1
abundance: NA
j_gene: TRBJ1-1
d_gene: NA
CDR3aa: CSVVSQMNTEAFF
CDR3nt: TGCAGCGTTGTATCCCAAATGAACACTGAAGCTTTCTTT

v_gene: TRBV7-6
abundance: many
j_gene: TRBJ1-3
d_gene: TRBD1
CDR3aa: CASSLGTGSGNTIYF
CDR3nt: TGTGCCAGCAGCTTAGGGACAGGCTCTGGAAACACCATATATTTT

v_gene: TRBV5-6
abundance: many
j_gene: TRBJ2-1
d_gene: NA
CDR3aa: CASSLAVINEQFF
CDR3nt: TGTGCCAGCAGCTTGGCGGTCATCAATGAGCAGTTCTTC

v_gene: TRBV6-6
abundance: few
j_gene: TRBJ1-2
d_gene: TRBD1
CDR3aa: CASTNSRDRGQGYTF
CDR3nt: TGTGCCAGCACCAATTCCCGGGACAGGGGGCAGGGCTACACCTTC

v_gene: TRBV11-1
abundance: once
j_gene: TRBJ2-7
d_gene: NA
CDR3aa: CASSLALSSYEQYF
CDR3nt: TGTGCCAGCAGCTTAGCCCTCTCCTCCTACGAGCAGTACTTC

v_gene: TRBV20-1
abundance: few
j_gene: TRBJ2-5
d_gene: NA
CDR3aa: CSARDERGYQETQYF
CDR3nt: TGCAGTGCTAGAGACGAGAGAGGCTACCAAGAGACCCAGTACTTC

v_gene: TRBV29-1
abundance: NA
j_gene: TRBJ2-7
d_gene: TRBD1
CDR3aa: CSVARTGGYEQYF
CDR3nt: TGCAGCGTCGCCCGGACAGGGGGCTACGAGCAGTACTTC

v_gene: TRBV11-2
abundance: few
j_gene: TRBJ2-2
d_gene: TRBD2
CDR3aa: CASSFVTSGNTGELFF
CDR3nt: TGTGCCAGCAGCTTCGTTACTAGCGGGAACACCGGGGAGCTGTTTTTT

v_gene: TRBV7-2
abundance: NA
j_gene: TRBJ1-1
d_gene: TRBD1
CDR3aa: CASSLSRGPGAFF
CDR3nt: TGTGCCAGCAGCTTAAGCAGGGGGCCTGGGGCTTTCTTT

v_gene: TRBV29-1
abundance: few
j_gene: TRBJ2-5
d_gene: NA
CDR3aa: CSVDRRSGTQYF
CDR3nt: TGCAGCGTTGATAGGCGGTCCGGGACCCAGTACTTC

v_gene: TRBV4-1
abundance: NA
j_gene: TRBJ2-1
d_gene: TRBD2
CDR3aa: CASSQFLSGSPYNEQFF
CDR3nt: TGCGCCAGCAGCCAATTCTTGAGCGGGAGCCCTTACAATGAGCAGTTCTTC

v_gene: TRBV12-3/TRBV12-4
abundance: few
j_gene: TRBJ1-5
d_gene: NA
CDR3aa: CASRGTGNSNQPQHF
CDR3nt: TGTGCCAGCAGGGGGACTGGAAATAGCAATCAGCCCCAGCATTTT

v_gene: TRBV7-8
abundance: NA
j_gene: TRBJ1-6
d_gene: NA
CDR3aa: CASSSLASHLHF
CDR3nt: TGTGCCAGCAGCTCCCTAGCGTCACACCTCCACTTT

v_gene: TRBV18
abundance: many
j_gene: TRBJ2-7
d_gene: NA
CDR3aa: CASSLGEIYEQYF
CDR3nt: TGTGCCAGCTCACTGGGGGAAATCTACGAGCAGTACTTC

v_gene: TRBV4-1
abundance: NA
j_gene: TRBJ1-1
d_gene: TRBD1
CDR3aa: CASSQEGQGAMNTEAFF
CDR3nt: TGCGCCAGCAGCCAAGAGGGGCAGGGGGCGATGAACACTGAAGCTTTCTTT

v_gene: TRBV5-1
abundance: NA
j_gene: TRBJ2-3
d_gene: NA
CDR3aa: CASSFSGQVWDTQYF
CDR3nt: TGCGCCAGCAGCTTTTCGGGGCAGGTTTGGGATACGCAGTATTTT

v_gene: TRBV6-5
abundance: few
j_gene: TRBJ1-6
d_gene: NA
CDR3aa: CASSYSKKAGSPLHF
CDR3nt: TGTGCCAGCAGTTACTCGAAGAAGGCTGGGTCACCCCTCCACTTT

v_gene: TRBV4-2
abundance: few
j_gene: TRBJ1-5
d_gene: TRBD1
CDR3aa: CASSQTRDRNSNQPQHF
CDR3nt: TGTGCCAGCAGCCAGACTAGGGACAGGAATAGCAATCAGCCCCAGCATTTT

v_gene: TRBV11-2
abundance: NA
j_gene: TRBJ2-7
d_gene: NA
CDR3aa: CASSSSSYEQYF
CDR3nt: TGTGCCAGCAGCTCGAGCTCCTACGAGCAGTACTTC

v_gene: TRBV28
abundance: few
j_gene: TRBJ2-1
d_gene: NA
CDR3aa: CASSTRTEQFF
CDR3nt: TGTGCCAGCAGTACCCGGACAGAGCAGTTCTTC

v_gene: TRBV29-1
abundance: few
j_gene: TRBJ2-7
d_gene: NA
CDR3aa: CSARLWEQYF
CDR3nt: TGCAGCGCTCGTCTTTGGGAGCAGTACTTC

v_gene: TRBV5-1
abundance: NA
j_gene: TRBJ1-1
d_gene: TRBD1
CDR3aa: CASSLGRDRATEAFF
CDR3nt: TGCGCCAGCAGCTTGGGGAGGGACAGGGCCACTGAAGCTTTCTTT

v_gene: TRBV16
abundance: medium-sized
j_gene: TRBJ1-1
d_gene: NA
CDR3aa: CASSQSGGTEAFF
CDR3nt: TGTGCCAGCAGCCAATCCGGGGGGACTGAAGCTTTCTTT

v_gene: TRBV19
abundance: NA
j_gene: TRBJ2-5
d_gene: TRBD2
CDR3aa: CASSMGLAVGQETQYF
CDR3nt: TGTGCCAGTAGTATGGGACTAGCGGTGGGGCAAGAGACCCAGTACTTC

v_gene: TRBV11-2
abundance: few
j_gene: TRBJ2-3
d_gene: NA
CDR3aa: CASSLGGGSGTDTQYF
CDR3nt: TGTGCCAGCAGCTTAGGTGGCGGTTCTGGCACAGATACGCAGTATTTT

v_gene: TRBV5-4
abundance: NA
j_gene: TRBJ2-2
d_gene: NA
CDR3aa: CASIPGTDGPPVF
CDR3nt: TGTGCCAGCATCCCCGGGACGGACGGACCGCCCGTTTTT